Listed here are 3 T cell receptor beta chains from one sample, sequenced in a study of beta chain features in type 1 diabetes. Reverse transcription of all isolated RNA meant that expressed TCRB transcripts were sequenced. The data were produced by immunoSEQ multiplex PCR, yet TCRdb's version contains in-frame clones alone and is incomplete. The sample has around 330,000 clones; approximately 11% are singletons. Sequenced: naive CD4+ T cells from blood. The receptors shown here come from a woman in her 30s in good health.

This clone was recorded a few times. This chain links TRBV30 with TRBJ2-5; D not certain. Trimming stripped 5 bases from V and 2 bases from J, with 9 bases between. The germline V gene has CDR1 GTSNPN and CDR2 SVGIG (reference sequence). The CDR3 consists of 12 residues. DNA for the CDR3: TGTGCCTGGTCGAGAATACAAGAGACCCAGTACTTC. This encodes CAWSRIQETQYF.

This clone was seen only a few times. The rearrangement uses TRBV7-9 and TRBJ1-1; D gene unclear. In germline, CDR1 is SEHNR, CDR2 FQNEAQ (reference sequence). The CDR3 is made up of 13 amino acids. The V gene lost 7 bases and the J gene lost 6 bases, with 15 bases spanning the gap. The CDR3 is CASMVGEEAEAFF. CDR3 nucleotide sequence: TGTGCCAGCATGGTCGGGGAGGAGGCTGAAGCTTTCTTT. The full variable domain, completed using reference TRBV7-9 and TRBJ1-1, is DTGVSQNPRHKITKRGQNVTFRCDPISEHNRLYWYRQTLGQGPEFLTYFQNEAQLEKSRLLSDRFSAERPKGSFSTLEIQRTEQGDSAMYLCASMVGEEAEAFFGQGTRLTVV.

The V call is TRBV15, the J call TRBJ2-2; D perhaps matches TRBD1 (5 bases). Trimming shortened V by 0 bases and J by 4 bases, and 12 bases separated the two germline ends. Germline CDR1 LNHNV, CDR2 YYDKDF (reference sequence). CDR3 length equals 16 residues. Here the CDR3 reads CATSRDRTTITGELFF. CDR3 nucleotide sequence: TGTGCCACCAGCAGAGACCGGACAACCATCACCGGGGAGCTGTTTTTT. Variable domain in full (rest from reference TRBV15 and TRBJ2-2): DAMVIQNPRYQVTQFGKPVTLSCSQTLNHNVMYWYQQKSSQAPKLLFHYYDKDFNNEADTPDNFQSRRPNTSFCFLDIRSPGLGDTAMYLCATSRDRTTITGELFFGEGSRLTVL.